This T cell receptor (beta chain) was sequenced in a study of T cells in Graves' hyperthyroidism and ophthalmopathy. This clonotype occurred a few times. Authors of the study amplified TCR beta CDR3 regions from RNA transcripts. First-round RT-PCR with HTBI primers amplified the TCR CDR3 region. TCRdb recomputed calls from the multiplex PCR reads with MiXCR, one row per CDR3 protein. The sample holds approximately 640,000 distinct CDR3 sequences, roughly a sixth seen once. CDR1 and CDR2 from the germline V gene are LNHDA and SQIVND (reference sequence). The CDR3 is made up of 16 amino acids. The germline V and J ends were trimmed by 5 bases and 1 base, with 15 bases remaining between them.

The clonotype originates from a man aged 50 to 59 with Graves' hyperthyroidism. The chain employs TRBV19 and TRBJ2-1; tentatively, D is TRBD2 (6 bases). The sample was blood. Here the CDR3 reads CASSPVAALSYNEQFF. For the CDR3, the DNA is TGTGCCAGTAGTCCGGTAGCGGCCCTATCCTACAATGAGCAGTTCTTC.